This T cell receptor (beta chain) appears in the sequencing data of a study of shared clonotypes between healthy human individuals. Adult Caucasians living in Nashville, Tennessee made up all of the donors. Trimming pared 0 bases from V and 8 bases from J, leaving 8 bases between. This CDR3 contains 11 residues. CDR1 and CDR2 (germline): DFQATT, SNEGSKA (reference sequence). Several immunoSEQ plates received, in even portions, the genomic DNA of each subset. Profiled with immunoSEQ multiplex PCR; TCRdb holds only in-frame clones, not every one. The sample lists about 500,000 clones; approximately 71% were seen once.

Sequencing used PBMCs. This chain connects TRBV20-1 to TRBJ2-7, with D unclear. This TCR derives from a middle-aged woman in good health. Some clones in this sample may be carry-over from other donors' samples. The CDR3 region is CSARDGFKQYF. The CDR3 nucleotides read TGCAGTGCTAGAGATGGATTCAAGCAGTACTTC.